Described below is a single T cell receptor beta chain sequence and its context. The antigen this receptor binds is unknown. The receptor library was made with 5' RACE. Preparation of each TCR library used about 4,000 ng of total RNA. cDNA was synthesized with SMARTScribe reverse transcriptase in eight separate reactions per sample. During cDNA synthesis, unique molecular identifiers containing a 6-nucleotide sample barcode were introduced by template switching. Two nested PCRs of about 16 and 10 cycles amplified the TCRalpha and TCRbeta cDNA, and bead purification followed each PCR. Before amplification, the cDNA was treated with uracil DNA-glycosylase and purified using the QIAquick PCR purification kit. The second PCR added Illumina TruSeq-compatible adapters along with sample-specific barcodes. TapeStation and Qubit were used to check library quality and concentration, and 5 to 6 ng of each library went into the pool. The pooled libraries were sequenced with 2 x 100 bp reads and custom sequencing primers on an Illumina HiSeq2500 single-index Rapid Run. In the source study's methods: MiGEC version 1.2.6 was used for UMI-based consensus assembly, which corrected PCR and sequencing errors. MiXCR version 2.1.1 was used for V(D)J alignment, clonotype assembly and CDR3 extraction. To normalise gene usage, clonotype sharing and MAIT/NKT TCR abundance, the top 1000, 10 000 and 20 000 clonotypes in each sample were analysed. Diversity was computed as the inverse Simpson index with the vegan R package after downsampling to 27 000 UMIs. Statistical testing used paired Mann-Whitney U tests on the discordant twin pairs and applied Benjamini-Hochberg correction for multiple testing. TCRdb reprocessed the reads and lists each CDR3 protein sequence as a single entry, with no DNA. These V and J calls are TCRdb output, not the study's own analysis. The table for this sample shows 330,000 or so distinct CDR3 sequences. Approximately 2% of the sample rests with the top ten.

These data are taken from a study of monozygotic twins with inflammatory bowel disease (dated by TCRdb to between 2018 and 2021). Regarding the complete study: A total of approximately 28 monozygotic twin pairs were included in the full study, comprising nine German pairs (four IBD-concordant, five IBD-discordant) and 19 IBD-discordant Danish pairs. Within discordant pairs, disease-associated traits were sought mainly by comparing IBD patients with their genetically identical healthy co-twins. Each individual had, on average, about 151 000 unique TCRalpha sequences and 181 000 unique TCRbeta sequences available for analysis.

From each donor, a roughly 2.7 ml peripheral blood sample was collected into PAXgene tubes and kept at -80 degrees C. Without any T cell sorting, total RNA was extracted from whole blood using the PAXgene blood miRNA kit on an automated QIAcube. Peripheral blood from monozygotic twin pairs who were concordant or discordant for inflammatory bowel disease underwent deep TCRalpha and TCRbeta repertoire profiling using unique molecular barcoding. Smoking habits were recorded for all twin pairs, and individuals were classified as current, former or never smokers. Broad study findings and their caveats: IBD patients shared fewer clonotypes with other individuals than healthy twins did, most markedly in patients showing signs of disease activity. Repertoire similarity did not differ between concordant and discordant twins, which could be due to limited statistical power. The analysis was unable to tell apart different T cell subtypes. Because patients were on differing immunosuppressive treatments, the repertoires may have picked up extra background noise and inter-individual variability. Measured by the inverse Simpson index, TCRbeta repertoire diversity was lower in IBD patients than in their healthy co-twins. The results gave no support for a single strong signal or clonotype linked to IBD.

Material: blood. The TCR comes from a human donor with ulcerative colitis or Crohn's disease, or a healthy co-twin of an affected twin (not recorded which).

The CDR3 region reads CASSRMNSVRGNTEAFF. The rearranged segments are TRBV3-1 and TRBJ1-1; TCRdb selects TRBD1, and the lack of DNA leaves this call unchecked. The cysteine opens and the phenylalanine closes a CDR3 of 17 amino acids. Only the protein is available. The germline V gene (reference sequence) yields LGHDT for CDR1 and YNNKEL for CDR2.